The sequence of this T cell receptor (beta chain) was determined in a study of response to subunit inactivated influenza vaccine. Study-wide results and limits: A suggestion made by the authors is that each seasonal influenza vaccination recruits few new T cells.

As concerns this clonotype: Its antigen remains unidentified.

This CDR3 is 15 amino acids long. The germline V and J ends were trimmed by 6 bases and 0 bases, with 11 bases remaining between them. TCRdb recomputed calls from the RT-PCR reads with MiXCR, one row per CDR3 protein. The sample holds about 480,000 distinct CDR3 sequences, 10% to 15% seen once. The chain couples TRBV12-3 or TRBV12-4 to TRBJ2-2; D uncertain. The sample consisted of PBMCs from blood, taken about 40 days after vaccination. The TCR sequence derives from a man aged 50 or older who received an inactivated influenza vaccine. The CDR3 spells CASSLWLANTGELFF. CDR3 sequence (DNA): TGTGCCAGCAGCCTCTGGCTAGCGAACACCGGGGAGCTGTTTTTT.